This TCR beta chain appears in the sequencing data of a study of blood T cells in healthy people across ages. Broader study findings: When one million T cells were used, diversity estimates were thought to be underestimates.

Per germline, CDR1 DFQATT and CDR2 SNEGSKA (reference sequence). The V end lost 4 bases, the J end lost 5 bases, and 11 bases lay between the germline ends. The CDR3 extends over 12 amino acids. This clonotype was recorded a few times. Its antigen is undetermined. The authors ran a second PCR of roughly 6 to 11 cycles using a sample-barcoded 5' primer and a J-beta primer mix. TCRdb reprocessed the 5' RACE reads with MiXCR, giving one entry per CDR3 protein. The sample records about 620,000 distinct CDR3 sequences, 20% to 25% being singletons. Isolation per sample recovered at least 7 million PBMCs. The chain links TRBV20-1 to TRBJ1-1; unclear D gene. The TCR comes from a man aged 65-85 years in good health. Sequencing was done on a sample of blood. CDR3: CSAITVRTEAFF. In DNA, the CDR3 is TGCAGTGCTATAACAGTGAGGACTGAAGCTTTCTTT.